The rows below give T cell receptor beta chains drawn from one sample of a study of cytomegalovirus exposure and HLA in healthy donors. Profiled with immunoSEQ multiplex PCR; TCRdb holds only in-frame clones, not every one. The sample shows about 200,000 clones, around four fifths of them seen only once. The sequencing input was PBMCs. The receptors derive from a woman in her thirties or forties in good health and CMV-seronegative. Each CDR3 is given with its conserved first and last residue. D genes are given only for firm matches. Only part of the rows carry a size: once, few, many, or a class if the clone is expanded.

d_gene,v_gene,abundance,j_gene,CDR3aa,CDR3nt
NA,TRBV9,NA,TRBJ2-1,CASSFAGTADEQFF,TGTGCCAGCAGCTTTGCCGGGACTGCCGATGAGCAGTTCTTC
NA,TRBV28,NA,TRBJ1-5,CASSLGGSRIWAQHF,TGTGCCAGCAGTTTAGGCGGGTCCAGGATATGGGCCCAGCATTTT
NA,TRBV7-9,once,TRBJ1-1,CASSLETSGAFF,TGTGCCAGCAGCTTAGAAACATCCGGGGCTTTCTTT
NA,TRBV6-5,NA,TRBJ2-7,CAARDTNYEQYF,TGTGCCGCACGGGACACGAACTACGAGCAGTACTTC
NA,TRBV5-6,NA,TRBJ2-5,CASSLYRIQETQYF,TGTGCCAGCAGCTTGTACAGAATTCAAGAGACCCAGTACTTC
TRBD2,TRBV19,NA,TRBJ2-5,CASSILGRKRETQYF,TGTGCCAGTAGTATTCTCGGGAGGAAGCGAGAGACCCAGTACTTC
NA,TRBV27,NA,TRBJ2-7,CASTLGRGSHEQYF,TGTGCCAGCACCCTAGGACGGGGGTCCCACGAGCAGTACTTC
NA,TRBV2,NA,TRBJ1-6,CARQGYGNSPLHF,TGTGCCAGACAGGGATATGGAAATTCACCCCTCCACTTT
NA,TRBV18,few,TRBJ1-5,CASSDSRNQPQHF,TGTGCCAGCTCTGACTCCCGCAATCAGCCCCAGCATTTT
TRBD1,TRBV30,NA,TRBJ1-1,CAWSWDRATRAFF,TGTGCCTGGAGTTGGGACAGGGCCACTCGGGCTTTCTTT
NA,TRBV19,NA,TRBJ1-2,CASSIDNRGTYGYTF,TGTGCCAGTAGTATAGATAATAGGGGTACCTATGGCTACACCTTC
NA,TRBV27,NA,TRBJ2-7,CASSFGGAAYEQYF,TGTGCCAGCAGTTTTGGAGGGGCAGCCTACGAGCAGTACTTC
NA,TRBV5-1,NA,TRBJ2-3,CASSLTHTAGSTDTQYF,TGCGCCAGCAGCCTCACACATACCGCCGGGAGTACAGATACGCAGTATTTT
TRBD1,TRBV4-1,NA,TRBJ2-3,CASRAAQGYTDTQYF,TGCGCCAGCAGGGCGGCACAGGGGTACACAGATACGCAGTATTTT
TRBD1,TRBV7-9,NA,TRBJ2-5,CASSPVRVQGVKETQYF,TGTGCCAGCAGCCCCGTGCGGGTACAGGGGGTAAAAGAGACCCAGTACTTC
NA,TRBV6-6,few,TRBJ1-4,CASNGAGGAVNEKLFF,TGTGCCAGCAATGGAGCCGGAGGGGCCGTAAATGAAAAACTGTTTTTT
TRBD2,TRBV18,once,TRBJ2-1,CASSERLAGGNYNEQFF,TGTGCCAGCTCAGAGAGACTAGCGGGAGGAAACTACAATGAGCAGTTCTTC
NA,TRBV7-2,NA,TRBJ2-7,CASSLTGQKYEQYF,TGTGCCAGCAGCTTAACGGGACAAAAATACGAGCAGTACTTC
NA,TRBV7-9,few,TRBJ2-5,CASSLVTGQGETQYF,TGTGCCAGCAGCTTAGTCACCGGACAAGGAGAGACCCAGTACTTC
NA,TRBV6-5,NA,TRBJ2-5,CASGEETQYF,TGTGCCAGCGGAGAAGAGACCCAGTACTTC
TRBD2,TRBV5-4,NA,TRBJ2-3,CASSPGGDSTDTQYF,TGTGCCAGCTCTCCCGGGGGGGATAGCACAGATACGCAGTATTTT
NA,TRBV28,few,TRBJ2-7,CASWEGGAYEQYF,TGTGCCAGCTGGGAAGGGGGAGCCTACGAGCAGTACTTC
NA,TRBV6-1,few,TRBJ1-4,CASSDLQLRATNEKLFF,TGTGCCAGCAGTGACCTACAGCTCAGGGCAACTAATGAAAAACTGTTTTTT
NA,TRBV2,NA,TRBJ2-7,CATRAYGTAYEQYF,TGTGCCACTCGAGCGTACGGGACTGCCTACGAGCAGTACTTC
NA,TRBV28,NA,TRBJ1-1,CASSLSLLGDRRNTEAFF,TGTGCCAGCAGTTTATCGTTGCTGGGCGACAGAAGGAACACTGAAGCTTTCTTT
NA,TRBV14,NA,TRBJ1-2,CASSRGGDRGLAIYGYTF,TGCGCCAGCAGCCGGGGAGGAGATCGGGGACTCGCGATCTATGGCTACACCTTC
TRBD1,TRBV5-1,few,TRBJ1-4,CASRHEDRMEKLFF,TGCGCCAGCCGTCACGAGGACAGGATGGAAAAACTGTTTTTT
NA,TRBV30,few,TRBJ1-1,CAWSGGVSSEAFF,TGTGCCTGGAGTGGGGGGGTCAGCTCTGAAGCTTTCTTT
NA,TRBV5-1,NA,TRBJ1-5,CASSLDDREGGVSNQPQHF,TGCGCCAGCAGCTTGGATGACCGCGAGGGGGGGGTTAGCAATCAGCCCCAGCATTTT
NA,TRBV7-9,NA,TRBJ2-2,CASSLDLADTGELFF,TGTGCCAGCAGCCTCGACCTCGCGGACACCGGGGAGCTGTTTTTT
TRBD1,TRBV27,NA,TRBJ2-7,CASSLGQGHYEQYF,TGTGCCAGCAGTTTAGGACAGGGGCACTACGAGCAGTACTTC
NA,TRBV18,once,TRBJ1-1,CASSDSMNTEAFF,TGTGCCAGCTCAGACAGCATGAACACTGAAGCTTTCTTT
TRBD2,TRBV5-1,once,TRBJ2-3,CASSFGSSGSSDTQYF,TGCGCCAGCAGCTTTGGGTCTAGCGGGAGCTCAGATACGCAGTATTTT
NA,TRBV5-4,NA,TRBJ2-7,CASSLSGTRAYEQYF,TGTGCCAGCAGCCTATCCGGGACTCGGGCCTACGAGCAGTACTTC
NA,TRBV7-8,NA,TRBJ2-2,CASSLTGSHTGELFF,TGTGCCAGCAGCCTAACAGGGAGCCACACCGGGGAGCTGTTTTTT
TRBD1,TRBV27,NA,TRBJ2-7,CASSLRTGSVYEQYF,TGTGCCAGCAGTTTGCGGACAGGATCAGTCTACGAGCAGTACTTC
NA,TRBV6-6,few,TRBJ1-2,CASSRTVNYGYTF,TGTGCCAGCAGTCGAACAGTTAACTATGGCTACACCTTC
NA,TRBV28,NA,TRBJ2-6,CASSHQRSGANVLTF,TGTGCCAGCAGCCACCAGCGCTCTGGGGCCAACGTCCTGACTTTC
NA,TRBV6-5,NA,TRBJ1-1,CASSYSGQEAFF,TGTGCCAGCAGTTACTCAGGACAGGAAGCTTTCTTT
NA,TRBV29-1,once,TRBJ2-1,CSVVTGTPYNEQFF,TGCAGCGTTGTAACCGGGACACCCTACAATGAGCAGTTCTTC
NA,TRBV10-1,few,TRBJ2-2,CASSDGTVNTGELFF,TGCGCCAGCAGTGATGGAACAGTTAACACCGGGGAGCTGTTTTTT
NA,TRBV6-5,NA,TRBJ1-2,CASSGTGSYGYTF,TGTGCCAGCAGTGGAACAGGGTCCTATGGCTACACCTTC
NA,TRBV28,NA,TRBJ2-5,CASSLSRGIGETQYF,TGTGCCAGCAGTTTATCGCGCGGGATAGGAGAGACCCAGTACTTC
NA,TRBV7-9,NA,TRBJ1-1,CASSHRTGGTEAFF,TGTGCCAGCAGCCATCGGACCGGGGGGACTGAAGCTTTCTTT
TRBD1,TRBV7-9,NA,TRBJ2-7,CASSLGSLRQGKAYEQYF,TGTGCCAGCAGCTTGGGGTCATTACGACAGGGGAAGGCCTACGAGCAGTACTTC
NA,TRBV6-5,NA,TRBJ2-1,CASSAGTFSYNEQFF,TGTGCCAGCAGCGCGGGGACCTTCTCCTACAATGAGCAGTTCTTC
TRBD2,TRBV10-2,NA,TRBJ2-2,CASMVAGGPGELFF,TGCGCCAGCATGGTAGCGGGAGGCCCCGGGGAGCTGTTTTTT
TRBD2,TRBV5-6,NA,TRBJ2-3,CASSFLAEYSTDTQYF,TGTGCCAGCAGCTTCCTAGCGGAGTATAGCACAGATACGCAGTATTTT
TRBD1,TRBV28,few,TRBJ2-1,CASSAQGVEQFF,TGTGCCAGCAGCGCTCAGGGGGTTGAGCAGTTCTTC
NA,TRBV29-1,NA,TRBJ1-1,CSVQDSMNTEAFF,TGCAGCGTCCAAGACAGTATGAACACTGAAGCTTTCTTT
TRBD1,TRBV30,NA,TRBJ1-4,CAWNAGTVNEKLFF,TGTGCCTGGAATGCCGGGACAGTTAATGAAAAACTGTTTTTT
NA,TRBV27,NA,TRBJ2-1,CASRRSANSYNEQFF,TGTGCCAGCAGGCGGTCCGCGAATTCCTACAATGAGCAGTTCTTC
NA,TRBV7-9,NA,TRBJ1-5,CASSAGDYQPQHF,TGTGCCAGCAGCGCGGGCGATTATCAGCCCCAGCATTTT
NA,TRBV28,NA,TRBJ1-2,CASCVGLANYGYTF,TGTGCCAGCTGTGTGGGGCTAGCTAACTATGGCTACACCTTC
NA,TRBV9,NA,TRBJ1-5,CASSPTGYGNQPQHF,TGTGCCAGCAGCCCAACAGGGTACGGCAATCAGCCCCAGCATTTT
NA,TRBV2,NA,TRBJ1-5,CASSELTANQPQHF,TGTGCCAGCAGTGAGTTGACAGCGAATCAGCCCCAGCATTTT
NA,TRBV7-8,NA,TRBJ2-7,CASSLDLNPIYEQYF,TGTGCCAGCAGCTTAGACCTAAACCCGATCTACGAGCAGTACTTC
NA,TRBV28,NA,TRBJ2-7,CASSSAGPREQYF,TGTGCCAGCAGTTCGGCGGGACCGAGGGAGCAGTACTTC
TRBD2,TRBV9,NA,TRBJ2-3,CASSVAGGRADTQYF,TGTGCCAGCAGCGTAGCGGGAGGCAGGGCAGATACGCAGTATTTT